Given below is one TCR beta chain in context. Its specific antigen is unknown. Base qualities were left out, and no much larger clone turns up one base away. The record originates from a study of T cell changes during pregnancy in multiple sclerosis (dated by TCRdb to the late 2010s). Regarding the research as a whole: The study examined how the T cell repertoire changed over the course of pregnancy in women with multiple sclerosis.

Receptors were amplified or captured by the immunoSEQ multiplex PCR assay. The table was pulled from immuneACCESS by TCRdb, which kept in-frame rearrangements only. Such tables lose some clones; where checked, under half of the loss comes from unresolved V genes, and the rest has no known cause. The sample table holds about 120,000 clones, of which approximately 93% were seen once. The leading ten clones occupy 6.2% of the sample. This receptor was identified in a female donor with multiple sclerosis, enrolled in a pregnancy study. The sample consisted of peripheral blood, taken before pregnancy.

The CDR3 protein: CASSVSGQSSGGYTF. The DNA is as follows: TGTGCCAGCAGCGTGAGCGGACAGTCCTCAGGGGGCTACACCTTC. The receptor chain draws on TRBV9 and TRBJ1-2, and perhaps TRBD1 as D gene, on 6 matching bases. The CDR3 holds 15 amino acids from the cysteine to the phenylalanine. CDR3 DNA only is kept here, 45 bases in frame from base 1. CDR1 and CDR2 (SGDLS, YYNGEE) derive from the germline V gene. V was cut back by 2 bases and J by 8 bases, leaving a gap of 19 bases between them.